This is a list of T cell receptor beta chains from one sample in a study of T cells in Graves' hyperthyroidism and ophthalmopathy. One entry per CDR3 protein results from TCRdb running MiXCR on the multiplex PCR reads. The sample yields about 360,000 distinct CDR3 sequences, roughly 14% seen once. Sequencing was done on a sample of blood. These receptors all stem from a man younger than 40 with Graves' hyperthyroidism that later progressed to Graves' ophthalmopathy. The CDR3 runs from the conserved cysteine through the conserved F or W. D genes are given only for firm matches. Size values are once, few and many counts, or a class for expanded clones, and some rows have none.

size: .; length: 15; D: TRBD1; J: TRBJ2-7; V: TRBV9; DNA: TGTGCCAGCAGCGTAGGGACAGGGGAGGGATACGAGCAGTACTTC; CDR3: CASSVGTGEGYEQYF
size: .; length: 16; D: .; J: TRBJ1-4; V: TRBV27; DNA: TGTGCCAGCAGCCCCGGGACACCCACAACTAATGAAAAACTGTTTTTT; CDR3: CASSPGTPTTNEKLFF
size: few; length: 15; D: TRBD1; J: TRBJ2-7; V: TRBV27; DNA: TGTGCCAGCAGCTGGCGTACAGGGGTAAACTACGAGCAGTACTTC; CDR3: CASSWRTGVNYEQYF
size: many; length: 15; D: TRBD2; J: TRBJ2-1; V: TRBV28; DNA: TGTGCCAGCAGTTTACAGCGGGGGTACTACAATGAGCAGTTCTTC; CDR3: CASSLQRGYYNEQFF
size: many; length: 13; D: .; J: TRBJ1-3; V: TRBV12-3/TRBV12-4; DNA: TGTGCCAGCAGTAACTTCAAGGGAAACACCATATATTTT; CDR3: CASSNFKGNTIYF
size: many; length: 11; D: .; J: TRBJ1-1; V: TRBV7-9; DNA: TGTGCCAGCAGCCTAGGTGTTGAAGCTTTCTTT; CDR3: CASSLGVEAFF
size: many; length: 14; D: .; J: TRBJ1-2; V: TRBV7-2; DNA: TGTGCCAGCAGCTTAAATTCGGGACCCTATGGCTACACCTTC; CDR3: CASSLNSGPYGYTF
size: .; length: 13; D: .; J: TRBJ1-5; V: TRBV30; DNA: TGTGCCTGGAGTGTGGGTAGATATCAGCCCCAGCATTTT; CDR3: CAWSVGRYQPQHF
size: many; length: 15; D: TRBD1; J: TRBJ2-3; V: TRBV5-1; DNA: TGCGCCAGCGGTCCGCAGGGGGCTAAGGGAGATACGCAGTATTTT; CDR3: CASGPQGAKGDTQYF
size: many; length: 13; D: .; J: TRBJ2-1; V: TRBV6-1; DNA: TGTGCCAGCCAAGATACTTCTAGGTATGAGCAGTTCTTC; CDR3: CASQDTSRYEQFF
size: many; length: 15; D: TRBD1; J: TRBJ2-5; V: TRBV24-1; DNA: TGTGCCACCAGTGAACCGGGACAGGGAGCGGAGACCCAGTACTTC; CDR3: CATSEPGQGAETQYF
size: many; length: 14; D: .; J: TRBJ1-1; V: TRBV12-3/TRBV12-4; DNA: TGTGCCAGCAGTTCTCTCCAAAGGAGGACTGAAGCTTTCTTT; CDR3: CASSSLQRRTEAFF
size: .; length: 14; D: .; J: TRBJ2-7; V: TRBV18; DNA: TGTGCCAGCTCACCATCAGGTGCGGAGTACGAGCAGTACTTC; CDR3: CASSPSGAEYEQYF
size: many; length: 15; D: .; J: TRBJ1-2; V: TRBV4-2; DNA: TGTGCCAGCAGCCAAGACGGTTCGCGGTCTTATGGCTACACCTTC; CDR3: CASSQDGSRSYGYTF
size: many; length: 16; D: .; J: TRBJ2-5; V: TRBV6-1; DNA: TGTGCCAGCAGCCTCATGACCCTTCGGCGAGGGGAGACCCAGTACTTC; CDR3: CASSLMTLRRGETQYF
size: .; length: 15; D: .; J: TRBJ2-5; V: TRBV6-2/TRBV6-3; DNA: TGTGCCAGCAGTTATGGGGGGGGGCTTCAAGAGTCCCAGTACTTC; CDR3: CASSYGGGLQESQYF
size: many; length: 15; D: .; J: TRBJ2-7; V: TRBV27; DNA: TGTGCCAGCAGTTCGGCAGGAGGAATCTCCTACGAGCAGTACTTC; CDR3: CASSSAGGISYEQYF
size: many; length: 15; D: .; J: TRBJ2-7; V: TRBV7-8; DNA: TGTGCCAGCAGCTTAGTCTCGGGTCTCTCCTACGAGCAGTACTTC; CDR3: CASSLVSGLSYEQYF
size: .; length: 15; D: .; J: TRBJ2-7; V: TRBV28; DNA: TGTGCCAGCAGTTTGGGGGGCCAGGGATACTACGAGCAGTACTTC; CDR3: CASSLGGQGYYEQYF
size: few; length: 15; D: .; J: TRBJ2-5; V: TRBV15; DNA: TGTGCCACCAGCAGAGTGGCAGGGGTCCAAGAGACCCAGTACTTC; CDR3: CATSRVAGVQETQYF
size: few; length: 16; D: .; J: TRBJ2-2; V: TRBV4-1; DNA: TGCGCCAGCAGCCAAGGGCCACTAACGAACACCGGGGAGCTGTTTTTT; CDR3: CASSQGPLTNTGELFF
size: many; length: 18; D: TRBD2; J: TRBJ2-3; V: TRBV11-1; DNA: TGTGCCAGCAGCTTAATGGGGACTAGCGGGATTAGCACAGATACGCAGTATTTT; CDR3: CASSLMGTSGISTDTQYF
size: few; length: 14; D: .; J: TRBJ1-4; V: TRBV7-2; DNA: TGTGCCAGCAGCTTAAGGCAATGGGAAGAAAAACTGTTTTTT; CDR3: CASSLRQWEEKLFF
size: many; length: 15; D: .; J: TRBJ2-1; V: TRBV6-1; DNA: TGTGCCAGCACCCCCGGTCCAAGCTCCTACAATGAGCAGTTCTTC; CDR3: CASTPGPSSYNEQFF
size: .; length: 14; D: TRBD2; J: TRBJ2-1; V: TRBV11-2; DNA: TGTGCCAGCAGAACACATAGCGGGTTCAATGAGCAGTTCTTC; CDR3: CASRTHSGFNEQFF
size: few; length: 16; D: .; J: TRBJ2-6; V: TRBV27; DNA: TGTGCCAGCAGCCCGGCAGGGGTCTCTGGGGCCAACGTCCTGACTTTC; CDR3: CASSPAGVSGANVLTF
size: .; length: 13; D: .; J: TRBJ2-1; V: TRBV20-1; DNA: TGCAGTGCTAGAGGGGAAAATCTTAATGAGCAGTTCTTC; CDR3: CSARGENLNEQFF
size: few; length: 11; D: .; J: TRBJ2-4; V: TRBV10-1; DNA: TGCGCCAGCAGTGGAAGAAACATTCAGTACTTC; CDR3: CASSGRNIQYF